This record covers a single TCR beta chain. Its antigen is as yet unknown. The data were produced by immunoSEQ multiplex PCR, yet TCRdb's version contains in-frame clones alone and is incomplete. The table shows 2,500,000 or so clones, with just over 90% occurring only once. These data come from a study of shared clonotypes between healthy human individuals. Study conclusions and caveats: Roughly 5% of naive CD4 clonotypes were common to a few donors. Naive subsets, compared against memory subsets, generally had larger estimated richness values.

This CDR3 has 17 amino acids. Trimming left V 1 base short and J 1 base short, with 17 bases between. Germline-derived CDR1 and CDR2 are SGHDT and YYEEEE. There were no recent acute infections or vaccinations among the donors, who were healthy HIV-negative adults. CD45RA+ naive and CD45RA-negative memory subsets were separated from CD4+ cells. The chain recombines TRBV5-6 with TRBJ2-5; D not resolved. This TCR derives from a man aged 18-30 years in good health. Sequenced sample: naive CD4+ T cells sorted from blood. Sample subset: CD45RA+ positively selected. The CDR3 DNA sequence: TGTGCCAGCAGCTTGACTCCACCCTTTGCGGCCCAAGAGACCCAGTACTTC. As protein: CASSLTPPFAAQETQYF. The full variable domain, rest sourced from reference TRBV5-6 and TRBJ2-5, is DAGVTQSPTHLIKTRGQQVTLRCSPKSGHDTVSWYQQALGQGPQFIFQYYEEEERQRGNFPDRFSGHQFPNYSSELNVNALLLGDSALYLCASSLTPPFAAQETQYFGPGTRLLVL.